This section outlines one T cell receptor (beta chain) sequence together with its context. Its antigen is unknown. Within one base of it there is no much larger clone, and no base qualities were kept. The sample belongs to a study of blood T cell repertoires in COVID-19 (dated by TCRdb to 2018 to 2021). About the investigation overall: Samples from collaborators originated in the United States, Italy and Spain and spanned both the acute and convalescent phases of COVID-19. The prospective study material was composed of cDNA or gDNA derived from T cells, B-cell-depleted T cells, or PBMCs. The dataset comprised deeply sampled blood TCRbeta repertoires from subjects exposed to, actively infected with, or recovered from COVID-19. The repertoires were released in a freely available public database meant as a resource for research on the immune response to SARS-CoV-2. The samples were drawn from the first 160 participants of the ongoing ImmuneRACE study and from 1,200 or so subjects provided by 6 global collaborators. Nearly every sample came with metadata listing a de-identified subject ID, COVID-19 status, age in years and sex. Where HLA class I and class II types were available, the types were taken from metadata supplied by the sample provider, not from assay-based typing.

TCRbeta CDR3 regions were amplified from genomic DNA using the immunoSEQ Assay, a bias-controlled multiplex PCR. As for the authors' bioinformatics: The number of nucleated cells in each sample was estimated by amplification of reference gene primers within the assay. To quantify the absolute abundance of each unique TCRbeta CDR3 rearrangement, sequence reads were collapsed and filtered. For each sample, productive Simpson clonality was calculated as the square root of Simpson's diversity index across productive rearrangements. The clones in this table, taken by TCRdb from immuneACCESS, are in-frame only. Not every clone is retained; where verified, under half of the shortfall comes from an unresolved V gene, and the cause of the rest is unknown. That table gives V, J and clone size, and the DNA gave D and trimming. Recorded for this sample are about 300,000 clones; about 93% of them occurred a single time. The ten largest make up nearly 7% of the sample.

Study-level results and caveats: Clinical and demographic metadata were provided uncurated, with the amount varying by source and participant.

At one collaborating source in Seattle, patients were enrolled during active infection and were followed longitudinally through the course of disease. Each collaborating institution followed its own protocols to collect whole blood in K2EDTA tubes. For TCRbeta analysis, collaborators shipped samples in one of three forms: frozen whole blood, isolated PBMCs, or DNA extracted from either of those sample types. The origin of this receptor is a young woman with COVID-19, enrolled during active disease. The sample was peripheral blood.

The CDR3 loop reads CASSDPSGGTYNEKLFF. Read as DNA, the sequence is TGTGCCAGCAGTGACCCCTCCGGTGGGACATACAATGAAAAACTGTTTTTT. This receptor chain uses TRBV6-1 and TRBJ1-4; the D gene is perhaps TRBD1, from 6 matching bases. The germline V gene yields MNHNS for CDR1 and SASEGT for CDR2. Taken from cysteine to phenylalanine, the CDR3 has 17 residues. The kept DNA is CDR3 alone, 51 bases in frame from the first base. Relative to germline, V is 3 bases shorter and J is 5 bases shorter, with 19 bases between their ends.